Presented here are 9 T cell receptor beta chains from one specimen sequenced in a study of OX40 agonist ivuxolimab in advanced cancers. Sequencing was performed with immunoSEQ multiplex PCR; in TCRdb, only in-frame clones are kept and a portion is missing. The profile covers 60,000 to 65,000 clones, with around 93% appearing a single time and roughly 13% taken by the ten largest. The sample consisted of CD4+ or CD8+ T cells sorted from blood, taken in a trial of the OX40 agonist ivuxolimab. The receptors originated from an adult with an advanced solid tumor such as melanoma, head and neck, liver or kidney cancer.

The chain is built from TRBV7-9 and TRBJ1-1, with 11 bases fitting TRBD1. The length of the CDR3 is 16 residues. Per the germline V gene, CDR1 is SEHNR and CDR2 is FQNEAQ (reference sequence). The V segment lost 3 bases and the J segment 3 bases; nucleotides outside the gene matches: 6. The CDR3 DNA sequence: TGTGCCAGCAGCTTTCGGACAGGGGGCACGGACACTGAAGCTTTCTTT. This sequence encodes CASSFRTGGTDTEAFF. The variable domain in full, with the rest retrieved from reference TRBV7-9 and TRBJ1-1, is DTGVSQNPRHKITKRGQNVTFRCDPISEHNRLYWYRQTLGQGPEFLTYFQNEAQLEKSRLLSDRFSAERPKGSFSTLEIQRTEQGDSAMYLCASSFRTGGTDTEAFFGQGTRLTVV.

V usage is TRBV27 and J usage is TRBJ1-2; TRBD1 matches at 7 bases. Germline CDR1 and CDR2: MNHEY and SMNVEV (reference sequence). V lost 0 bases and J lost 0; bases outside the gene matches: 1. The CDR3 runs to 15 residues. CDR3 coding DNA: TGTGCCAGCAGTTTATCTGGGACAGCTAACTATGGCTACACCTTC. Residues: CASSLSGTANYGYTF.

This chain links TRBV5-4 with TRBJ2-1; D may be TRBD1 (5 bases). This CDR3 comprises 17 residues. Per germline, CDR1 SGHNT and CDR2 YYREEE (reference sequence). Trimming stripped 4 bases from V and 7 bases from J, with 24 bases between. CDR3 amino acids: CASSPGLGTTLVNEQFF. The CDR3 nucleotides read TGTGCCAGCAGCCCAGGGCTAGGAACTACATTGGTGAATGAGCAGTTCTTC. Together with reference TRBV5-4 and TRBJ2-1, the CDR3 gives the full variable domain: ETGVTQSPTHLIKTRGQQVTLRCSSQSGHNTVSWYQQALGQGPQFIFQYYREEENGRGNFPPRFSGLQFPNYSSELNVNALELDDSALYLCASSPGLGTTLVNEQFFGPGTRLTVL.

The CDR3 sequence: CASSLQGPSYEQYF. As DNA, the CDR3 is TGTGCCAGCAGTTTACAGGGGCCCTCCTACGAGCAGTACTTC. The rearrangement joins TRBV6-5 to TRBJ2-7, with 7 bases aligning to TRBD1. Germline V gene data show CDR1 as MNHEY and CDR2 as SVGAGI. The CDR3 runs 14 residues. V shed 4 bases, J shed 0 bases, and the junction held 3 bases outside the gene matches.

The genes are TRBV7-9 and TRBJ1-2; D is uncertain. CDR1 SEHNR and CDR2 FQNEAQ come from the germline V gene (reference sequence). This CDR3 contains 13 residues. Deletions cut 6 bases from V and 6 bases from J, with 14 bases between. The CDR3 DNA reads as TGTGCCAGCAGTCTTTTAACCGGCGATGGCTACACCTTC. Its protein is CASSLLTGDGYTF.

This clone was observed a single time. V gene TRBV5-4 combines with J gene TRBJ2-7; TRBD2 aligns across 7 bases. CDR3 length equals 15 residues. V shed 4 bases, J shed 5 bases, and the junction held 12 bases outside the gene matches. The germline V gene has CDR1 SGHNT and CDR2 YYREEE (reference sequence). The CDR3 sequence: CASSQEEGRGDEQYF. Written as DNA, the CDR3 is TGTGCCAGCAGCCAAGAGGAGGGGAGGGGAGACGAGCAGTACTTC.

This rearrangement joins TRBV19 to TRBJ2-3; D is unclear. Germline loops: CDR1 LNHDA, CDR2 SQIVND (reference sequence). V was clipped by 5 bases and J by 5 bases, with 11 bases between them. CDR3 size: 13 residues. Here the CDR3 DNA reads TGTGCCAGTAGTTCCGAGACGGGAGATACGCAGTATTTT. Encoded protein: CASSSETGDTQYF.

This sequence joins TRBV5-6 and TRBJ1-1; TRBD1 matches 7 bases. This CDR3 has 13 amino acids. Per the germline V gene, CDR1 is SGHDT and CDR2 is YYEEEE. V was clipped by 2 bases and J by 6 bases; unmatched bases: 4. The CDR3 sequence: CASSLGQAAEAFF. The CDR3 DNA is TGTGCCAGCAGCTTAGGACAGGCAGCTGAAGCTTTCTTT.

V gene TRBV5-8 combines with J gene TRBJ1-5; TRBD1 might be the D (6 bases). Trimming stripped 4 bases from V and 4 bases from J, with 9 bases between. Germline V lookup: CDR1 SGHTS, CDR2 YDEGEE. The CDR3 consists of 13 residues. The CDR3, as DNA: TGTGCCAGCAGCGGGGACATTAATCAGCCCCAGCATTTT. Its protein product is CASSGDINQPQHF.